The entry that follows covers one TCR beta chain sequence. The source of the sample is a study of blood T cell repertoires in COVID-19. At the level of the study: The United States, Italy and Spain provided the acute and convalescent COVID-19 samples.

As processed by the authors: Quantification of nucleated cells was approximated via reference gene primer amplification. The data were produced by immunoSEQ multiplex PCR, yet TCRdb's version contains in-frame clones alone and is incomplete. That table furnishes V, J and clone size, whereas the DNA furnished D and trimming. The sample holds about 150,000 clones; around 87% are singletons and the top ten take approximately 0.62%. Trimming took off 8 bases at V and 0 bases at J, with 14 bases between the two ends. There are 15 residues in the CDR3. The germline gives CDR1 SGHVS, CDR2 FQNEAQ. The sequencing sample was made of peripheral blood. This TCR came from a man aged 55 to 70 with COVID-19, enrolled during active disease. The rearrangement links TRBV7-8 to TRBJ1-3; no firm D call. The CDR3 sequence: CASAKGSSSGNTIYF. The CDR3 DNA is TGTGCCAGCGCCAAAGGGAGCAGCTCTGGAAACACCATATATTTT.